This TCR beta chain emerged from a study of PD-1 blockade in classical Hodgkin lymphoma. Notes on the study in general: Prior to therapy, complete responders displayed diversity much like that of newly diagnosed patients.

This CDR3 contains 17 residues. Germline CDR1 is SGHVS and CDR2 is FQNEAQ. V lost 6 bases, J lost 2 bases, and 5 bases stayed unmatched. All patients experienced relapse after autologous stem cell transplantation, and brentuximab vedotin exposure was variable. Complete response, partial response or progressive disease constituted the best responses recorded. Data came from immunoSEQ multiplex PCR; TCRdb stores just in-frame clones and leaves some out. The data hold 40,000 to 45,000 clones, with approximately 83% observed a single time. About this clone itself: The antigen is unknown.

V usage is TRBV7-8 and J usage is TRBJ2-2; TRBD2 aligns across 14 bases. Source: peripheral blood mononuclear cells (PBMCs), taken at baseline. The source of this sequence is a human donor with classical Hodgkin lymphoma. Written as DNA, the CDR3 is TGTGCCAGCAGTCGACTAGCGGGAGGGCAAAACACCGGGGAGCTGTTTTTT. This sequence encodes CASSRLAGGQNTGELFF.